These 32 T cell receptor beta chains originate from one sample sequenced in a study of response to subunit inactivated influenza vaccine. TCRdb used MiXCR to reprocess the RT-PCR reads, holding one entry per CDR3 protein. The sample includes hundreds of thousands of distinct CDR3 sequences, approximately 14% of them seen just once. This specimen was PBMCs from blood, taken less than 13 days after vaccination. Every receptor here comes from a man in his fifties or sixties who received an inactivated influenza vaccine.

This clonotype was detected a few times. The chain joins TRBV12-3 or TRBV12-4 to TRBJ2-1, with 9 bases that match TRBD2. V trimming: 6 bases; J trimming: 10 bases; junction bases outside the gene matches: 16. The length of the CDR3 is 16 residues. For the CDR3, the DNA is TGTGCCAGCAGACCTTTAGGGGTAGCGGGAGATATCGAGCAGTTCTTC. It translates to CASRPLGVAGDIEQFF.

This clonotype appeared many times. The chain carries TRBV29-1 and TRBJ2-7; TRBD2 matches 9 bases. Unmatched junction bases numbered 16, after V lost 6 bases and J lost 4 bases. Looked up from germline, CDR1 is SQVTM and CDR2 is ANQGSEA. CDR3 length equals 16 residues. The DNA for the CDR3 is TGCAGCGTCGCGTCGTGGGATAGCGGGAGTAGGTACGAGCAGTACTTC. Amino acid sequence: CSVASWDSGSRYEQYF.

The chain links TRBV7-9 to TRBJ2-1; D is possibly TRBD1 (6 bases). The CDR3 contains 13 residues. The V gene's germline CDR1 is SEHNR and CDR2 FQNEAQ (reference sequence). Trimming removed 2 bases at V and 10 bases at J, with 12 bases between. The CDR3 DNA reads as TGTGCCAGCAGCTTATCAGGGGTTGCGGAGCAGTTCTTC. Protein product: CASSLSGVAEQFF. The variable domain in full, with the rest retrieved from reference TRBV7-9 and TRBJ2-1, is DTGVSQNPRHKITKRGQNVTFRCDPISEHNRLYWYRQTLGQGPEFLTYFQNEAQLEKSRLLSDRFSAERPKGSFSTLEIQRTEQGDSAMYLCASSLSGVAEQFFGPGTRLTVL.

This clonotype has at least ten counts. The rearrangement links TRBV27 to TRBJ2-1; tentatively, D is TRBD2 (5 bases). Germline CDR1 is MNHEY and CDR2 is SMNVEV (reference sequence). With 2 bases removed from V and 9 bases from J, the gap between germline ends came to 11 bases. The CDR3 sequence is 13 residues long. The CDR3 sequence: CASSLTLGGEQFF. CDR3 coding DNA: TGTGCCAGCAGTTTAACTCTAGGAGGTGAGCAGTTCTTC.

This clonotype was seen many times. The chain joins TRBV7-9 to TRBJ1-1; D uncertain. CDR3 size: 12 residues. Per germline, CDR1 SEHNR and CDR2 FQNEAQ (reference sequence). Trimming pared 4 bases from V and 4 bases from J, leaving 7 bases between. DNA for the CDR3: TGTGCCAGCAGCTCCCCCCTCACTGAAGCTTTCTTT. Translation gives CASSSPLTEAFF.

The chain joins TRBV5-5 to TRBJ1-1; TRBD1 matches 10 bases. Germline CDR1 reads SGHKS; CDR2 reads YYEKEE (reference sequence). This CDR3 contains 16 residues. Trimming removed 3 bases from V and 5 bases from J; junction bases left unmatched: 10. The CDR3 DNA follows: TGTGCCAGCAGCTGGGAGGGACAGGGGAGAAGGACTGAAGCTTTCTTT. Translation gives CASSWEGQGRRTEAFF.

This clonotype was picked up a small number of times. The DNA of the CDR3 is TGCAGCGTTGTGGGACAGGGCCCAGATACGCAGTATTTT. This encodes CSVVGQGPDTQYF. V is TRBV29-1 and J is TRBJ2-3; 9 bases agree with TRBD1. This CDR3 has 13 residues. Germline-derived CDR1 and CDR2 are SQVTM and ANQGSEA. Unmatched junction bases numbered 3, after V lost 4 bases and J lost 4 bases.

This clonotype was seen repeatedly, ten times or more. This chain links TRBV20-1 with TRBJ2-1; TRBD1 matches 10 bases. CDR1 DFQATT and CDR2 SNEGSKA come from the germline V gene (reference sequence). This CDR3 has 16 amino acids. The trim removed 0 bases at V and 5 bases at J, leaving 7 bases unmatched. This CDR3 reads CSARDRDRGPNNEQFF. As DNA, the CDR3 is TGCAGTGCTAGAGATCGGGACAGGGGACCGAACAATGAGCAGTTCTTC.

In this sample, this clonotype turned up a few times. V gene TRBV11-2 combines with J gene TRBJ1-1; no firm D call. This CDR3 region has 15 residues. The germline V gene encodes CDR1 SGHAT and CDR2 FQNNGV. V dropped 8 bases and J dropped 4 bases, with 20 bases sitting between them. The CDR3, as DNA: TGTGCCAGCTCCCTTAGGGCCAAGGGCCCCACTGAAGCTTTCTTT. Encoded protein: CASSLRAKGPTEAFF.

The rearrangement uses TRBV13 and TRBJ2-1; D gene unclear. Per the germline V gene, CDR1 is PRHDT and CDR2 is FYEKMQ (reference sequence). There are 14 residues in the CDR3. Trimming pared 4 bases from V and 7 bases from J, leaving 14 bases between. CDR3 in amino acids: CASSSVRDANEQFF. CDR3 DNA: TGTGCCAGCAGCTCGGTGCGCGACGCGAATGAGCAGTTCTTC.

V gene TRBV10-3 combines with J gene TRBJ2-4; possibly TRBD2 for D (6 bases). The germline V and J ends were trimmed by 5 bases and 0 bases, with 11 bases remaining between them. Germline CDR1 ENHRY, CDR2 SYGVKD. The CDR3 spans 15 residues. The CDR3 loop reads CAISKEGLAKNIQYF. Here the CDR3 DNA reads TGTGCCATCAGTAAAGAGGGACTAGCCAAAAACATTCAGTACTTC.

The chain uses TRBV7-9 and TRBJ1-3; 11 bases are shared with TRBD1. J lost 0 bases, V lost 4 bases, and 2 bases had no gene match. The CDR3 is 16 residues long. Germline loops: CDR1 SEHNR, CDR2 FQNEAQ (reference sequence). Here the CDR3 reads CASSWDRGYSGNTIYF. In DNA form, the CDR3 reads TGTGCCAGCAGCTGGGACAGGGGGTACTCTGGAAACACCATATATTTT.

This clonotype was observed a handful of times. The chain has TRBV4-2 and TRBJ2-7, with 10 bases fitting TRBD2. CDR3 length equals 21 residues. Germline V gene data show CDR1 as LGHNA and CDR2 as YNFKEQ. Trimming at V came to 0 bases and at J to 0 bases, leaving 17 bases not matched to a gene. CDR3 nucleotide sequence: TGTGCCAGCAGCCAAGAGTCTGCGGTGGGACTAGCGAGGAACCGCTCCTACGAGCAGTACTTC. Residues: CASSQESAVGLARNRSYEQYF.

The chain joins TRBV5-6 to TRBJ2-2, with TRBD2 matching over 15 bases. Germline values: CDR1 SGHDT, CDR2 YYEEEE. Germline trimming cut 2 bases from V and 7 bases from J; bases unmatched to any gene: 3. The CDR3 totals 16 residues. The CDR3 sequence is CASSFGLAGGDGELFF. The CDR3 DNA reads TGTGCCAGCAGCTTCGGACTAGCGGGAGGGGACGGGGAGCTGTTTTTT.

This clonotype turned up a few times. The J gene is TRBJ2-7, the V gene TRBV9; 11 bases match TRBD1. V gave up 0 bases and J gave up 2 bases; unmatched junction bases: 1. CDR3 size: 15 residues. Germline V gene lookup returns CDR1 SGDLS and CDR2 YYNGEE. CDR3 loop: CASSVGGQGAYEQYF. The DNA of the CDR3 is TGTGCCAGCAGCGTAGGGGGACAGGGGGCCTACGAGCAGTACTTC.

This clonotype was detected only a few times. The chain links TRBV27 to TRBJ2-3; 9 positions agree with TRBD2. The V and J ends lost 3 bases and 5 bases, in that order; junction bases with no gene match: 9. Germline assignment: CDR1 MNHEY and CDR2 SMNVEV (reference sequence). The CDR3 covers 16 residues. The CDR3 loop is CASSLIGGRVIDTQYF. For the CDR3, the DNA is TGTGCCAGCAGTTTGATTGGCGGGAGGGTTATAGATACGCAGTATTTT.

The CDR3 coding sequence is TGCAGTGGTATGGGACTAGCGTTTTCAGATACGCAGTATTTT. Translating gives CSGMGLAFSDTQYF. The rearrangement uses TRBV20-1 and TRBJ2-3, with 10 positions matching TRBD2. CDR1 and CDR2 (germline): DFQATT, SNEGSKA (reference sequence). The J segment lost 4 bases and the V segment lost 7 bases, leaving 8 bases of the junction unmatched. The CDR3 runs 14 residues.

This sequence joins TRBV12-3 or TRBV12-4 and TRBJ1-5, with D possibly TRBD1 on 5 matching bases. V was trimmed by 1 base and J by 4 bases, leaving 14 bases between them. This CDR3 has 16 amino acids. As DNA, the CDR3 is TGTGCCAGCAGTTTAGGTTCGGGGGGTTTTAATCAGCCCCAGCATTTT. This sequence encodes CASSLGSGGFNQPQHF.

This clonotype was seen ten or more times. The rearrangement links TRBV5-1 to TRBJ2-3; 11 bases are shared with TRBD1. V lost 4 bases to trimming and J lost 3 bases; unmatched junction nucleotides: 10. The CDR3 consists of 17 residues. The germline gives CDR1 SGHRS, CDR2 YFSETQ. CDR3 loop: CASSTRTGGSGTDTQYF. CDR3 bases: TGCGCCAGCAGCACTCGGACAGGGGGCTCCGGGACAGATACGCAGTATTTT.

This clonotype was seen ten or more times. The chain carries TRBV29-1 and TRBJ2-2; 8 bases fit TRBD1. CDR3 size: 15 residues. Germline loops: CDR1 SQVTM, CDR2 ANQGSEA. J was trimmed by 7 bases and V by 7 bases; bases with no gene match: 14. The CDR3: CSALNAGTGRGELFF. The CDR3 DNA sequence: TGCAGCGCCCTAAACGCCGGGACAGGTCGCGGGGAGCTGTTTTTT.

This clonotype has only a few counts. The V call is TRBV20-1, the J call TRBJ1-4, with D possibly being TRBD1 (5 bases). This CDR3 has 13 residues. CDR1 DFQATT and CDR2 SNEGSKA come from the germline V gene (reference sequence). The V end was cut by 3 bases, the J end by 8 bases, with 13 bases between. The CDR3 spells CSASMGVEEKLFF. Here the CDR3 DNA reads TGCAGTGCTAGTATGGGGGTAGAGGAAAAACTGTTTTTT.

This clonotype turned up a few times. V and J are TRBV6-5 and TRBJ2-1, with a weak D call TRBD2 (5 bases). From germline, CDR1 is MNHEY and CDR2 SVGAGI. The CDR3 spans 16 residues. Between the trimmed V and J ends, which lost 2 bases and 0 bases, there was a span of 11 bases. CDR3 amino acids: CASSYQTGLSYNEQFF. The CDR3 bases are TGTGCCAGCAGTTACCAGACTGGACTCTCCTACAATGAGCAGTTCTTC.

The chain employs TRBV29-1 and TRBJ2-1; 8 bases map to TRBD2. J lost 8 bases, V lost 3 bases, and 15 bases had no gene match. This CDR3 is 16 amino acids long. CDR1 SQVTM and CDR2 ANQGSEA come from the germline V gene. This CDR3 reads CSVEERGCLRTDEQFF. The CDR3 DNA sequence: TGCAGCGTTGAGGAGCGGGGGTGCCTAAGAACCGATGAGCAGTTCTTC.

The V gene is TRBV7-2, the J gene TRBJ2-3; D not resolved. The CDR3 totals 15 residues. Trimming removed 0 bases at V and 1 base at J, with 8 bases between. Germline loops: CDR1 SGHTA, CDR2 FQGNSA. The CDR3 sequence: CASSLAPRGTDTQYF. The CDR3 coding sequence is TGTGCCAGCAGCTTAGCCCCGCGCGGCACAGATACGCAGTATTTT.

This chain links TRBV5-1 with TRBJ2-5; 9 bases line up with TRBD1. V lost 5 bases to trimming and J lost 5 bases; unmatched junction nucleotides: 7. The CDR3 totals 14 residues. Germline CDR1 reads SGHRS; CDR2 reads YFSETQ. For the CDR3, the DNA is TGCGCCAGCAGGCCCGGACAGGGGAGGGAGACCCAGTACTTC. Translated, it gives CASRPGQGRETQYF.

The chain employs TRBV9 and TRBJ2-2; no clear D gene. Trimming cost V 0 bases and J 5 bases, with 14 bases left between them. The germline gives CDR1 SGDLS, CDR2 YYNGEE. The CDR3 loop spans 16 amino acids. CDR3 nucleotide sequence: TGTGCCAGCAGCGTAGTCTCCTCACAAGTGACCGGGGAGCTGTTTTTT. Its protein is CASSVVSSQVTGELFF.

The rearrangement joins TRBV30 to TRBJ1-5, with D possibly being TRBD1 (5 bases). V was shortened by 2 bases and J by 3 bases, with 14 bases between the two germline ends. The CDR3 has 15 residues. Germline V gene lookup returns CDR1 GTSNPN and CDR2 SVGIG (reference sequence). The CDR3 DNA reads as TGTGCCTGGAGTTTAGCCGGGACCTTCAATCAGCCCCAGCATTTT. Translating it yields CAWSLAGTFNQPQHF.

The chain is built from TRBV6-5 and TRBJ2-5, with D maybe TRBD1 (6 bases). Germline CDR1 is MNHEY and CDR2 is SVGAGI. The V end was cut by 0 bases, the J end by 3 bases, with 23 bases between. The CDR3 totals 19 residues. CDR3 nucleotide sequence: TGTGCCAGCAGTTACTCGGGATTTCCGGACAGTTGGGGCAAAGAGACCCAGTACTTC. Protein: CASSYSGFPDSWGKETQYF.

The chain carries TRBV12-3 or TRBV12-4 and TRBJ2-5; 10 bases match TRBD2. The CDR3 covers 14 residues. Trimming cost V 6 bases and J 2 bases; bases outside gene matches: 3. The chain's CDR3 is CASRGAGGQETQYF. In DNA form, the CDR3 reads TGTGCCAGCAGGGGAGCGGGAGGGCAAGAGACCCAGTACTTC.

The chain has TRBV20-1 and TRBJ1-4; maybe TRBD1 (5 bases). With 2 bases removed from V and 6 bases from J, the gap between germline ends came to 13 bases. Germline lookup yields CDR1 DFQATT and CDR2 SNEGSKA (reference sequence). The CDR3 sequence is 14 residues long. Here the CDR3 reads CSARPHGTDEKLFF. DNA for the CDR3: TGCAGTGCTAGACCACACGGGACGGATGAAAAACTGTTTTTT.

The table lists this clonotype with a few counts. The chain recombines TRBV12-3 or TRBV12-4 with TRBJ2-2; D unclear. This CDR3 spans 13 amino acids. V lost 6 bases, J lost 6 bases, and 11 bases lay in between. The CDR3 here is CASSPDAAGELFF. The CDR3 DNA reads TGTGCCAGCAGCCCCGACGCCGCCGGGGAGCTGTTTTTT.

This clonotype was recorded many times. The CDR3 DNA sequence: TGTGCCAGCAGCCCCGGGTTTGGGCGGGCCCGTGAGCAGTTCTTC. This gives the protein CASSPGFGRAREQFF. The rearrangement links TRBV7-2 to TRBJ2-1, with a possible D match to TRBD2 (5 bases). The V gene lost 5 bases and the J gene lost 9 bases, with 20 bases spanning the gap. The length of the CDR3 is 15 residues. Germline CDR1 SGHTA, CDR2 FQGNSA.